This entry is about one TCR beta chain. Its antigen is not known. Germline values: CDR1 LNHDA, CDR2 SQIVND (reference sequence). V shed 6 bases and J shed 7 bases, with 13 bases lying between them. CDR3 length: 13 amino acids. This record belongs to a study of identifying expanded T cells in peripheral blood. Study-wide results and limits: Clone count variance between roughly 2-week samples rose with total template count.

No infections or other immune events were documented during collection. The assay was immunoSEQ multiplex PCR, and TCRdb's table has in-frame clones only and misses some. The sample lists under 100,000 clones; 80% to 90% were seen once. This TCR was sampled from a person aged 18 to 75 in good health. V is TRBV19 and J is TRBJ2-1, with D possibly called TRBD1 or TRBD2 (6 bases each). Sequenced input: blood. CDR3 sequence: CASSGGLWNEQFF. As DNA, the CDR3 is TGTGCCAGTAGCGGGGGCCTCTGGAATGAGCAGTTCTTC.